The source of this T cell receptor (beta chain) is a study of human T cells and chemical hapten exposure. For the study at large: For the roughly 24-week duration of the study, patients were given weekly doses of diphenylcyclopropenone on the scalp. After 6 days, upper back 0.01% DPC patch tests were scored.

Study observations and caveats: No change in TCRs above 1 in 1000 frequency was produced by DPC sensitization.

Time point of the sample: pre-sensitization, week 0. Documented treatment: therapeutic diphenylcyclopropenone sensitization with weekly scalp DPC. Researchers extracted total RNA from unfractionated whole blood. The CDR3 has 14 amino acids. CDR1 and CDR2 from the germline V gene are DFQATT and SNEGSKA (reference sequence). From the RACE reads, TCRdb called clonotypes with MiXCR, one entry per CDR3 protein. The sample carries 30,000 to 40,000 distinct CDR3 sequences, around 10% recorded once. This clonotype was detected ten times or more. Its antigen is not known. This receptor was obtained from a woman in her 40s with alopecia areata. Some clones in this sample may be carry-over from other donors' samples. The chain has TRBV20-1 and TRBJ2-1; 8 bases are a match to TRBD2. This material consisted of whole blood, taken in connection with sensitization to the hapten diphenylcyclopropenone (DPC). The CDR3 sequence: CSEIGTRPFHEQFF. Written as DNA, the CDR3 is TGCAGCGAGATCGGGACTAGGCCCTTCCATGAGCAGTTCTTC.